The rows below give T cell receptor beta chains drawn from one sample of a study of T cell responses to AZD1222 COVID-19 vaccine. Data came from immunoSEQ multiplex PCR; TCRdb stores just in-frame clones and leaves some out. Among around 200,000 clones, approximately 94% were seen once, and the ten largest hold roughly 1.5%. Here the sequenced sample was peripheral blood, taken 28 days after the second AZD1222 dose. These receptor sequences come from an adult who received the AZD1222 COVID-19 vaccine. Each CDR3 is given with its conserved first and last residue. A D gene is named only where the DNA matches it firmly. Some rows have no size entry. The others give once, few or many, or a class for an expanded clone.

CDR3: CASSKQGANTEAFF; DNA: TGTGCCAGCAGTAAACAGGGGGCCAACACTGAAGCTTTCTTT; size: once; D: TRBD1; J: TRBJ1-1; V: TRBV6-2/TRBV6-3
CDR3: CASSLLDGNEQYF; DNA: TGTGCCAGCAGCCTCCTGGACGGCAACGAGCAGTACTTC; size: once; D: NA; J: TRBJ2-7; V: TRBV6-2/TRBV6-3
CDR3: CASSLGVTGNTEAFF; DNA: TGTGCCAGCAGCTTAGGGGTCACAGGGAACACTGAAGCTTTCTTT; size: NA; D: NA; J: TRBJ1-1; V: TRBV7-3
CDR3: CASSFGSGYEQYF; DNA: TGTGCCAGCAGTTTTGGGTCCGGCTACGAGCAGTACTTC; size: NA; D: NA; J: TRBJ2-7; V: TRBV27
CDR3: CASSLGVASGSFYNEQFF; DNA: TGTGCCAGCAGCTTAGGGGTGGCGAGCGGGAGCTTCTACAATGAGCAGTTCTTC; size: once; D: TRBD2; J: TRBJ2-1; V: TRBV11-2
CDR3: CASSGSGGSQPQHF; DNA: TGTGCCAGCAGCGGGAGTGGGGGGAGTCAGCCCCAGCATTTT; size: NA; D: NA; J: TRBJ1-5; V: TRBV6-6
CDR3: CASSFDLKRTGELFF; DNA: TGTGCCAGCAGTTTCGATCTCAAGAGGACCGGGGAGCTGTTTTTT; size: once; D: NA; J: TRBJ2-2; V: TRBV27
CDR3: CASSLGSGTPDTGELFF; DNA: TGTGCCAGCAGCTTAGGCTCGGGGACACCGGACACCGGGGAGCTGTTTTTT; size: NA; D: NA; J: TRBJ2-2; V: TRBV7-2
CDR3: CASSQDRNQPQHF; DNA: TGCGCCAGCAGCCAAGACAGGAATCAGCCCCAGCATTTT; size: NA; D: NA; J: TRBJ1-5; V: TRBV4-3
CDR3: CASSRIGHANEQYF; DNA: TGCGCCAGCAGCCGGATCGGACATGCGAACGAGCAGTACTTC; size: NA; D: NA; J: TRBJ2-7; V: TRBV5-1
CDR3: CASSEDTASNQPQHF; DNA: TGTGCCAGCAGTGAGGACACAGCTAGCAATCAGCCCCAGCATTTT; size: NA; D: NA; J: TRBJ1-5; V: TRBV25-1
CDR3: CASRRTGSSYEQYF; DNA: TGTGCCAGCAGGAGGACCGGGAGCTCCTACGAGCAGTACTTC; size: NA; D: NA; J: TRBJ2-7; V: TRBV3-1/TRBV3-2
CDR3: CASSELSGANVLTF; DNA: TGTGCCAGCAGTGAACTATCTGGGGCCAACGTCCTGACTTTC; size: NA; D: NA; J: TRBJ2-6; V: TRBV6-1
CDR3: CASSLREEAFF; DNA: TGTGCCAGCAGCTTGAGAGAGGAAGCTTTCTTT; size: NA; D: NA; J: TRBJ1-1; V: TRBV5-6
CDR3: CASSYNGYEKLFF; DNA: TGTGCCAGCAGTTATAACGGCTATGAAAAACTGTTTTTT; size: NA; D: NA; J: TRBJ1-4; V: TRBV6-5
CDR3: CASSRTGAGGVFF; DNA: TGTGCCAGCAGTCGCACAGGGGCAGGGGGGGTGTTTTTT; size: once; D: NA; J: TRBJ2-2; V: TRBV6-5
CDR3: CASSTRYSNQPQHF; DNA: TGTGCCAGCAGTACTAGATATAGCAATCAGCCCCAGCATTTT; size: NA; D: NA; J: TRBJ1-5; V: TRBV6-5
CDR3: CAWTGPNEKLFF; DNA: TGTGCCTGGACAGGACCTAATGAAAAACTGTTTTTT; size: once; D: NA; J: TRBJ1-4; V: TRBV30
CDR3: CASSFPLTGELFF; DNA: TGTGCCAGTAGTTTCCCGCTAACCGGGGAGCTGTTTTTT; size: NA; D: NA; J: TRBJ2-2; V: TRBV19
CDR3: CASSTINSPLHF; DNA: TGTGCCAGCAGCACAATTAATTCACCCCTCCACTTT; size: NA; D: NA; J: TRBJ1-6; V: TRBV7-2
CDR3: CASSEPGVGTEAFF; DNA: TGTGCCAGCAGTGAACCAGGGGTAGGCACTGAAGCTTTCTTT; size: NA; D: NA; J: TRBJ1-1; V: TRBV6-1
CDR3: CASSETLVRDSTSPLHF; DNA: TGTGCCAGCAGTGAAACACTCGTCAGGGACTCTACGTCACCCCTCCACTTT; size: NA; D: NA; J: TRBJ1-6; V: TRBV6-1
CDR3: CASRGRTGAERGYTF; DNA: TGCGCCAGCAGGGGCCGGACAGGGGCCGAGCGTGGCTACACCTTC; size: once; D: TRBD1; J: TRBJ1-2; V: TRBV4-3
CDR3: CSLWTGGTDTQYF; DNA: TGCAGCCTGTGGACAGGGGGCACAGATACGCAGTATTTT; size: NA; D: TRBD1; J: TRBJ2-3; V: TRBV29-1
CDR3: CASSSPPGGYGYTF; DNA: TGTGCCAGCAGCTCCCCGCCGGGTGGCTATGGCTACACCTTC; size: NA; D: NA; J: TRBJ1-2; V: TRBV11-1
CDR3: CASSPGQAYEQYF; DNA: TGTGCCAGCAGCCCGGGACAAGCCTACGAGCAGTACTTC; size: NA; D: NA; J: TRBJ2-7; V: TRBV27
CDR3: CASSHLTSGGYYEQYF; DNA: TGCGCCAGCAGCCATCTGACTAGCGGGGGATATTACGAGCAGTACTTC; size: NA; D: TRBD2; J: TRBJ2-7; V: TRBV4-3
CDR3: CASSLSGSSYEQYF; DNA: TGTGCCAGCAGTCTTAGCGGGAGCTCCTACGAGCAGTACTTC; size: NA; D: TRBD2; J: TRBJ2-7; V: TRBV28
CDR3: CASSEPGPGELFF; DNA: TGTGCCAGCAGCGAACCGGGACCCGGGGAGCTGTTTTTT; size: NA; D: NA; J: TRBJ2-2; V: TRBV7-3
CDR3: CASLAGGRFTGELFF; DNA: TGTGCCAGCCTAGCGGGGGGGCGATTTACCGGGGAGCTGTTTTTT; size: NA; D: TRBD2; J: TRBJ2-2; V: TRBV6-5
CDR3: CAISETFTDTQYF; DNA: TGTGCCATCAGTGAGACTTTCACAGATACGCAGTATTTT; size: NA; D: NA; J: TRBJ2-3; V: TRBV10-3
CDR3: CASSEEDQPQHF; DNA: TGTGCCAGCAGTGAAGAGGATCAGCCCCAGCATTTT; size: NA; D: NA; J: TRBJ1-5; V: TRBV2
CDR3: CASSYWDSNQPQHF; DNA: TGTGCCAGCAGCTATTGGGATAGCAATCAGCCCCAGCATTTT; size: NA; D: NA; J: TRBJ1-5; V: TRBV28
CDR3: CASSRTDRGHSYEQYF; DNA: TGTGCCAGCAGCCGTACTGACAGGGGCCACTCCTACGAGCAGTACTTC; size: NA; D: TRBD1; J: TRBJ2-7; V: TRBV27
CDR3: CASSQGPAGGADTQYF; DNA: TGCGCCAGCAGCCAAGGGCCAGCGGGAGGCGCAGATACGCAGTATTTT; size: NA; D: TRBD2; J: TRBJ2-3; V: TRBV4-1
CDR3: CAWSSGGAGTQYF; DNA: TGTGCCTGGAGTTCAGGGGGCGCGGGGACCCAGTACTTC; size: NA; D: TRBD1; J: TRBJ2-5; V: TRBV30
CDR3: CASGIENNQPQHF; DNA: TGTGCCAGCGGGATCGAAAACAATCAGCCCCAGCATTTT; size: NA; D: NA; J: TRBJ1-5; V: TRBV28
CDR3: CAWTQGVGQPQHF; DNA: TGTGCCTGGACCCAGGGGGTCGGTCAGCCCCAGCATTTT; size: NA; D: TRBD1; J: TRBJ1-5; V: TRBV30
CDR3: CASSYSTDTQYF; DNA: TGTGCCAGCAGCTATAGCACAGATACGCAGTATTTT; size: NA; D: NA; J: TRBJ2-3; V: TRBV7-9
CDR3: CASSLDVHSGANVLTF; DNA: TGCGCCAGCAGCTTGGATGTCCACTCTGGGGCCAACGTCCTGACTTTC; size: NA; D: NA; J: TRBJ2-6; V: TRBV5-1
CDR3: CASSWGQGKDTQYF; DNA: TGTGCCAGCAGTTGGGGTCAGGGGAAAGATACGCAGTATTTT; size: NA; D: NA; J: TRBJ2-3; V: TRBV6-5
CDR3: CASSFGGYEQYF; DNA: TGTGCCAGCAGTTTCGGAGGATACGAGCAGTACTTC; size: NA; D: NA; J: TRBJ2-7; V: TRBV12-3/TRBV12-4
CDR3: CASSLRTLNYGYTF; DNA: TGTGCCAGCAGCCTACGGACTCTTAACTATGGCTACACCTTC; size: NA; D: NA; J: TRBJ1-2; V: TRBV3-1/TRBV3-2
CDR3: CASSLFLATSTQYF; DNA: TGTGCCAGCAGCTTATTTCTTGCCACAAGTACGCAGTATTTT; size: NA; D: NA; J: TRBJ2-3; V: TRBV11-3